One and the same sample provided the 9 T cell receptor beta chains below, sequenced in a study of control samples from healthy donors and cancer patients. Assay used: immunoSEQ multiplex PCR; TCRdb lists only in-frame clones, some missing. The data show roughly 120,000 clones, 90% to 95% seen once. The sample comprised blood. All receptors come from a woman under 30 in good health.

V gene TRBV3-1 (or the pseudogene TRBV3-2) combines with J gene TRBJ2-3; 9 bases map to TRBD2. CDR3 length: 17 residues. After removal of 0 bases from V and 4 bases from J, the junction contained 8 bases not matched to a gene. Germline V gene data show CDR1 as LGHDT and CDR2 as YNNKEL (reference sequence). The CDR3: CASSQEISGRYPDTQYF. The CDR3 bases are TGTGCCAGCAGCCAAGAGATTAGCGGGAGATACCCAGATACGCAGTATTTT.

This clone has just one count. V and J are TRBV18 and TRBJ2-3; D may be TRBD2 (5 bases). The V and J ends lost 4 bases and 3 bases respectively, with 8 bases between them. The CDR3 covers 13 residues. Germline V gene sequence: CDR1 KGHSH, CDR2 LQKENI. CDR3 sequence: CASSREQTDTQYF. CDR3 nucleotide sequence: TGTGCCAGCTCACGGGAGCAGACAGATACGCAGTATTTT.

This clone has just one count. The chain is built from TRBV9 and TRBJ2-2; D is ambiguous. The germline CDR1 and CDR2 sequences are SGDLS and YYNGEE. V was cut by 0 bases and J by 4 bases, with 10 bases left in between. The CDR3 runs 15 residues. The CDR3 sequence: CASSVDPVTTGELFF. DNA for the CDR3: TGTGCCAGCAGCGTAGATCCCGTGACCACCGGGGAGCTGTTTTTT.

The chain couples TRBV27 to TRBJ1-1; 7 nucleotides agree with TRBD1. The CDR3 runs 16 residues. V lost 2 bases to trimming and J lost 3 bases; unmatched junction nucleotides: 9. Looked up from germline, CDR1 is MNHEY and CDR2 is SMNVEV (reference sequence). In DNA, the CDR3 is TGTGCCAGCAGTTTAGCGGTCCGCAGGGGGTACACTGAAGCTTTCTTT. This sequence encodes CASSLAVRRGYTEAFF.

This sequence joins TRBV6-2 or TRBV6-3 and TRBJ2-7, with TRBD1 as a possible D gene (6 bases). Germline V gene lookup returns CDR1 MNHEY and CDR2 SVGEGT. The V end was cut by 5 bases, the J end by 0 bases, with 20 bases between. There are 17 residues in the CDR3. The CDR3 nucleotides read TGTGCCAGCAGTAGGAACCCAGGGGCGCTAAGCTCCTACGAGCAGTACTTC. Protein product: CASSRNPGALSSYEQYF.

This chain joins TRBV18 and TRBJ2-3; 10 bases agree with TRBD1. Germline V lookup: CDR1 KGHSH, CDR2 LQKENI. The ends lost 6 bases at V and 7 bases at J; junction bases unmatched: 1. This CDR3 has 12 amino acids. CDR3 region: CASSDRGNTQYF. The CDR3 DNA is TGTGCCAGCTCGGACAGGGGGAATACGCAGTATTTT.

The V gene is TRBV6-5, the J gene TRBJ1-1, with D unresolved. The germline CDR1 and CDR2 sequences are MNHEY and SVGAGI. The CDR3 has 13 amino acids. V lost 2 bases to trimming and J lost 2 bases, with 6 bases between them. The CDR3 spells CASSYSRNTEAFF. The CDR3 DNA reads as TGTGCCAGCAGTTACAGTCGAAACACTGAAGCTTTCTTT.

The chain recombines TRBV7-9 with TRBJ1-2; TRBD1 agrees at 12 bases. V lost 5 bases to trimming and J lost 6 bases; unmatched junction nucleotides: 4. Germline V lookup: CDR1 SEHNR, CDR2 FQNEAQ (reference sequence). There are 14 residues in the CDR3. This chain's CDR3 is CASSRGQGADGYTF. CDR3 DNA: TGTGCCAGCAGCCGGGGACAGGGGGCTGATGGCTACACCTTC.

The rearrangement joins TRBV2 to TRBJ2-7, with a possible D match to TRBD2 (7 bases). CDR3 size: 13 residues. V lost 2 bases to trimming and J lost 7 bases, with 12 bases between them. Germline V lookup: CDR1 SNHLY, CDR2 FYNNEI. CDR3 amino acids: CASSEQRGGEQYF. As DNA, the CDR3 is TGTGCCAGCAGTGAACAAAGGGGGGGAGAGCAGTACTTC. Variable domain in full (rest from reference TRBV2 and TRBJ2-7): EPEVTQTPSHQVTQMGQEVILRCVPISNHLYFYWYRQILGQKVEFLVSFYNNEISEKSEIFDDQFSVERPDGSNFTLKIRSTKLEDSAMYFCASSEQRGGEQYFGPGTRLTVT.